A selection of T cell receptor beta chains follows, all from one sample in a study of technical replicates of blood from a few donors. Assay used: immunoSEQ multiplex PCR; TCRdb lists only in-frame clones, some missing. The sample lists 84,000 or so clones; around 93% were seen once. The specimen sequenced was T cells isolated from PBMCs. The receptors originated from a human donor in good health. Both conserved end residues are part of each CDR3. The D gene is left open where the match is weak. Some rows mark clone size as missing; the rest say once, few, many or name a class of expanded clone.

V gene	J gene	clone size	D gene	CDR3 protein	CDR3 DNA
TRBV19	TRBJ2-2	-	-	CASRLGTVNTGELFF	TGTGCCAGTCGGTTGGGGACTGTGAACACCGGGGAGCTGTTTTTT
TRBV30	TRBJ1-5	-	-	CAWSGSVISNQPQHF	TGTGCCTGGAGTGGGTCAGTGATTAGCAATCAGCCCCAGCATTTT
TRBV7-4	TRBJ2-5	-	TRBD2	CASSFGTSGRGYQETQYF	TGTGCCAGCAGCTTTGGGACTAGCGGGAGGGGGTACCAAGAGACCCAGTACTTC
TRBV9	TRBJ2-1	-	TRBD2	CASTPGGVQFF	TGTGCCAGCACTCCTGGGGGGGTGCAGTTCTTC
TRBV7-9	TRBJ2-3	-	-	CASSSVAGLASDTQYF	TGTGCCAGCAGCTCCGTCGCCGGGCTAGCTTCAGATACGCAGTATTTT
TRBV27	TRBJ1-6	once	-	CASRLRDTYNSPLHF	TGTGCCAGCAGACTACGGGATACCTATAATTCACCCCTCCACTTT
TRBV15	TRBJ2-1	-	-	CATSRVQGPLRWEQFF	TGTGCCACCAGCAGAGTCCAAGGCCCTCTGAGGTGGGAGCAGTTCTTC
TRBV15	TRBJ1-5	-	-	CATSRVGAGRRAQHF	TGTGCCACCAGCAGAGTAGGTGCAGGGAGGAGGGCCCAGCATTTT
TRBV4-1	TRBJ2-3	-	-	CASSQQGPGFTDTQYF	TGCGCCAGCAGCCAACAGGGCCCAGGCTTCACAGATACGCAGTATTTT
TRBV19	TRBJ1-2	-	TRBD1	CASMKGASGGYTF	TGTGCCAGTATGAAGGGGGCGAGTGGAGGCTACACCTTC
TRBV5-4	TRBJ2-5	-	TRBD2	CASSLAGGRETQYF	TGTGCCAGCAGCCTAGCGGGAGGAAGAGAGACCCAGTACTTC
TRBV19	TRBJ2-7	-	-	CASSRGVMGGRHEQYF	TGTGCCAGTAGTAGAGGCGTTATGGGGGGGCGCCACGAGCAGTACTTC
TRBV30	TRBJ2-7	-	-	CAWRGRGAGEQYF	TGTGCCTGGAGAGGGCGGGGAGCAGGCGAGCAGTACTTC
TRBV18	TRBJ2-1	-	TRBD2	CASSSVAGVYNEQFF	TGTGCCAGCTCTTCGGTCGCGGGGGTCTACAATGAGCAGTTCTTC
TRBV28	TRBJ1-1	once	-	CASSLRRAAGTEAFF	TGTGCCAGCAGTTTAAGGAGGGCCGCGGGCACTGAAGCTTTCTTT
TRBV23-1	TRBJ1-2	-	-	CASICDSPNYGYTF	TGCGCCAGCATTTGTGACAGCCCTAACTATGGCTACACCTTC
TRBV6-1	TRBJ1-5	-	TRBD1	CASSEIRTGSIMPQHF	TGTGCCAGCAGTGAAATTAGGACAGGTTCTATCATGCCCCAGCATTTT
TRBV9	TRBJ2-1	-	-	CASRRLSGSSYNEQFF	TGTGCCAGCAGACGCCTTAGCGGCAGCTCCTACAATGAGCAGTTCTTC
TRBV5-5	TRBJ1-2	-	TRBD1	CASSSGQEPNYGYTF	TGTGCCAGCAGCTCTGGACAGGAACCTAACTATGGCTACACCTTC
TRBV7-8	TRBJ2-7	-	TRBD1	CASSLIGTGSYEQYF	TGTGCCAGCAGCTTAATCGGGACAGGCTCCTACGAGCAGTACTTC
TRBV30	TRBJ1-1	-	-	CAWGLQGKNTEAFF	TGTGCCTGGGGGCTACAGGGCAAGAACACTGAAGCTTTCTTT
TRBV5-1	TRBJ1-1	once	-	CASSAGATEAFF	TGCGCCAGCAGCGCGGGGGCCACTGAAGCTTTCTTT
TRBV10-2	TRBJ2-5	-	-	CASSGTSQETQYF	TGCGCCAGCAGTGGGACAAGCCAGGAGACCCAGTACTTC